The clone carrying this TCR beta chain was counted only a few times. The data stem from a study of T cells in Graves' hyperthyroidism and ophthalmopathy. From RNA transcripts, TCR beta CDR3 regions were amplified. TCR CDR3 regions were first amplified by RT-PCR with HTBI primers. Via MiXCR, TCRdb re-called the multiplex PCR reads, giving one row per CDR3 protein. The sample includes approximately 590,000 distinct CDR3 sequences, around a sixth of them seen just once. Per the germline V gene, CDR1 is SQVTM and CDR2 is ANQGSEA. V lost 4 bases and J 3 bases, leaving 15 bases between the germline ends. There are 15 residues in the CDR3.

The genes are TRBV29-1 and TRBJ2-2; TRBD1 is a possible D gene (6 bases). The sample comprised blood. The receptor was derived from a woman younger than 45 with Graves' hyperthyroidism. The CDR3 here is CSVGRGIRDTGELFF. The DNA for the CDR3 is TGCAGCGTTGGCAGGGGTATTCGCGACACCGGGGAGCTGTTTTTT.